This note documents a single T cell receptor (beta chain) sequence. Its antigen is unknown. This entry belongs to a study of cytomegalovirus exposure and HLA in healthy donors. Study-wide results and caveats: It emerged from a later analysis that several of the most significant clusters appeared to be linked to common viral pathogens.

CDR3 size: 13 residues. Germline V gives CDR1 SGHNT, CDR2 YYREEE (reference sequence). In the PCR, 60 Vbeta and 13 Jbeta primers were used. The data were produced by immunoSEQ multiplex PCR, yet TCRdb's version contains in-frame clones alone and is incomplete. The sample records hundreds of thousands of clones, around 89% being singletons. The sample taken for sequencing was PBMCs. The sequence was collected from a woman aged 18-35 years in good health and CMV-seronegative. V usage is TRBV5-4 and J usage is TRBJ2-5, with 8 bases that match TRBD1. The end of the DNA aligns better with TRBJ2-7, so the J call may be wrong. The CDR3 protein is CASSWTGSGEQYF. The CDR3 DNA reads TGTGCCAGCAGCTGGACAGGGTCGGGCGAGCAGTACTTC.